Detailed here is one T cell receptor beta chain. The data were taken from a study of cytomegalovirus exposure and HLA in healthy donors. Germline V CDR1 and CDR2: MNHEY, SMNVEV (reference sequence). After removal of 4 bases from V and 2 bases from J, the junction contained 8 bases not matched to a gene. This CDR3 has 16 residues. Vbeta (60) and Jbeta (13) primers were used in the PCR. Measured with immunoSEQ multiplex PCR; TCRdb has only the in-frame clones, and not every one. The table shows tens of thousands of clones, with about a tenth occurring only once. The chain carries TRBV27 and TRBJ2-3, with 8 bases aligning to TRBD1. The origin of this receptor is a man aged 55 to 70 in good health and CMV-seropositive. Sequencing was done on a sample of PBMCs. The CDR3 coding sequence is TGTGCCAGCAGTTCGCGGACAGGGAAAGACACAGATACGCAGTATTTT. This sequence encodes CASSSRTGKDTDTQYF.